This T cell receptor beta chain emerged from a study of blood T cell repertoires in COVID-19. At the level of the study: Some COVID-19 samples were acute and others convalescent; all came from the United States, Italy and Spain. The analysed material was cDNA or gDNA that came from T cells, B-cell-depleted T cells, or PBMCs.

Sequencing was performed with immunoSEQ multiplex PCR; in TCRdb, only in-frame clones are kept and a portion is missing. The sample contains about 80,000 clones, about 80% of which appear only once. The sample comprised peripheral blood. This sequence originates from a woman in her forties with active or convalescent COVID-19.

The CDR3 is CSVEKGGSTDTQYF. The CDR3 nucleotides are TGCAGCGTTGAAAAAGGAGGGTCCACAGATACGCAGTATTTT. V gene TRBV29-1 combines with J gene TRBJ2-3, with D perhaps TRBD2 (6 bases). V was clipped by 2 bases and J by 2 bases, with 11 bases between them. The CDR3 contains 14 residues. Germline-derived CDR1 and CDR2 are SQVTM and ANQGSEA.